Below are 30 T cell receptor beta chains sequenced from a single sample in a study of T cell repertoires in cytomegalovirus infection. TCRdb called the reads again in MiXCR, with one record for every CDR3 protein. This table has 500,000 or so distinct CDR3 sequences, approximately 17% appearing once. The sample consisted of CD8+ T cells from PBMCs. These receptors came from a human donor in good health (CMV status not recorded). Some clones in this sample may be carry-over from other donors' samples.

This clonotype was seen ten or more times. The chain carries TRBV4-1 and TRBJ1-4, with 8 bases identical to TRBD1. Germline V lookup: CDR1 MGHRA, CDR2 YSYEKL. This CDR3 contains 15 residues. Losses at the gene ends were 1 base for V and 8 bases for J; bases not matched to a gene: 6. CDR3 sequence (DNA): TGCGCCAGCAGCCAAGTGGACAGGGTAGCGGAAAAACTGTTTTTT. This sequence encodes CASSQVDRVAEKLFF.

This clonotype was seen many times. V is TRBV2 and J is TRBJ2-5, with a weak D call TRBD1 (5 bases). V shed 1 base and J shed 2 bases, with 8 bases lying between them. The CDR3 loop spans 14 amino acids. The germline CDR1 and CDR2 sequences are SNHLY and FYNNEI. CDR3 region: CASSEGGRQETQYF. The CDR3 coding sequence is TGTGCCAGCAGTGAAGGGGGCAGACAAGAGACCCAGTACTTC.

The chain links TRBV19 to TRBJ1-3; D unresolved. V gave up 4 bases and J gave up 2 bases, with 9 bases separating them. This CDR3 spans 14 amino acids. Germline values: CDR1 LNHDA, CDR2 SQIVND (reference sequence). The CDR3 DNA is TGTGCCAGTAGTACCACTTTAACTGGAAACACCATATATTTT. Translated, it gives CASSTTLTGNTIYF. Filled out from reference TRBV19 and TRBJ1-3, the complete variable domain reads DGGITQSPKYLFRKEGQNVTLSCEQNLNHDAMYWYRQDPGQGLRLIYYSQIVNDFQKGDIAEGYSVSREKKESFPLTVTSAQKNPTAFYLCASSTTLTGNTIYFGEGSWLTVV.

The J gene is TRBJ1-1, the V gene TRBV6-2 or TRBV6-3; D is undetermined. Germline-derived CDR1 and CDR2 are MNHEY and SVGEGT. The CDR3 runs to 14 residues. Trimming left V 2 bases short and J 7 bases short, with 14 bases between. For the CDR3, the DNA is TGTGCCAGCAGTTACACTTCCCGAATAAGTGAAGCTTTCTTT. Translation: CASSYTSRISEAFF.

V and J are TRBV19 and TRBJ2-3; no clear D gene. V lost 0 bases to trimming and J lost 7 bases, with 11 bases between them. Germline V gives CDR1 LNHDA, CDR2 SQIVND (reference sequence). The CDR3 contains 14 residues. CDR3 residues: CASSIDLSAHTQYF. The CDR3 coding sequence is TGTGCCAGTAGTATAGATCTATCCGCCCATACGCAGTATTTT.

V usage is TRBV9 and J usage is TRBJ1-2; the D gene is possibly TRBD1 (6 bases). The V gene's germline CDR1 is SGDLS and CDR2 YYNGEE. V lost 0 bases and J 7 bases, leaving 7 bases between the germline ends. The CDR3 has 12 amino acids. The CDR3 nucleotides are TGTGCCAGCAGCGTAGGGGGGCCTGGCTACACCTTC. Protein sequence: CASSVGGPGYTF.

This clonotype was counted ten times or more. The rearrangement uses TRBV19 and TRBJ2-5, with 16 bases fitting TRBD2. The V gene end was trimmed by 6 bases and the J gene end by 0 bases; junction bases not matched to a gene: 1. Per the germline V gene, CDR1 is LNHDA and CDR2 is SQIVND (reference sequence). The CDR3 is 16 amino acids. CDR3 region: CASRGTSGGDQETQYF. The DNA of the CDR3 is TGTGCCAGTAGGGGGACTAGCGGGGGGGACCAAGAGACCCAGTACTTC. Full variable domain (rest looked up from reference TRBV19 and TRBJ2-5): DGGITQSPKYLFRKEGQNVTLSCEQNLNHDAMYWYRQDPGQGLRLIYYSQIVNDFQKGDIAEGYSVSREKKESFPLTVTSAQKNPTAFYLCASRGTSGGDQETQYFGPGTRLLVL.

This clonotype was seen many times. The chain has TRBV28 and TRBJ2-1; D is unresolved. Germline values: CDR1 MDHEN, CDR2 SYDVKM. The CDR3 has 12 amino acids. Trimming took 6 bases from V and 2 from J, leaving 5 bases between them. CDR3 bases: TGTGCCAGCAGAACAACCTACAATGAGCAGTTCTTC. Translating it yields CASRTTYNEQFF.

This CDR3 reads CSAPGEQGLFGDTQYF. The CDR3 DNA reads as TGCAGTGCCCCGGGGGAACAGGGGCTCTTTGGAGATACGCAGTATTTT. V gene TRBV20-1 combines with J gene TRBJ2-3; D may be TRBD1 (7 bases). This CDR3 spans 16 amino acids. Germline lookup yields CDR1 DFQATT and CDR2 SNEGSKA (reference sequence). Trimming removed 6 bases at V and 5 bases at J, with 24 bases between.

The J gene is TRBJ2-4, the V gene TRBV27; D is unclear. The V end was cut by 5 bases, the J end by 2 bases, with 10 bases between. The CDR3 extends over 14 amino acids. Germline V gene data show CDR1 as MNHEY and CDR2 as SMNVEV (reference sequence). CDR3 nucleotide sequence: TGTGCCAGCAGTCCCCGCCGTTCCAAAAACATTCAGTACTTC. Residues: CASSPRRSKNIQYF.

This clonotype was found many times. The CDR3 region is CASRGTLGHGYTF. Here the CDR3 DNA reads TGTGCCAGCAGGGGGACTTTAGGACATGGCTACACCTTC. The chain couples TRBV27 to TRBJ1-2, with D possibly being TRBD1 (5 bases). Trimming took 6 bases from V and 6 from J, leaving 14 bases between them. CDR1 and CDR2 (germline): MNHEY, SMNVEV (reference sequence). The CDR3 contains 13 residues.

This clonotype was counted ten times or more. The rearrangement links TRBV6-2 or TRBV6-3 to TRBJ1-2; 10 bases are a match to TRBD1. From germline, CDR1 is MNHEY and CDR2 SVGEGT. This CDR3 is built from 13 residues. V shed 5 bases and J 3 bases; nucleotides not matched to a gene: 0. The CDR3, as DNA: TGTGCCAGCAGTGGACAGGGGGACTATGGCTACACCTTC. Translating it yields CASSGQGDYGYTF.

This clonotype was seen many times. The chain carries TRBV28 and TRBJ2-3; no clear D gene. The V end lost 3 bases, the J end lost 6 bases, and 4 bases lay between the germline ends. CDR1 is MDHEN, CDR2 SYDVKM, per germline. The CDR3 runs 11 residues. The CDR3 region is CASSFVDTQYF. For the CDR3, the DNA is TGTGCCAGCAGTTTCGTCGATACGCAGTATTTT. Looking up the rest from reference TRBV28 and TRBJ2-3 gives the full variable domain: DVKVTQSSRYLVKRTGEKVFLECVQDMDHENMFWYRQDPGLGLRLIYFSYDVKMKEKGDIPEGYSVSREKKERFSLILESASTNQTSMYLCASSFVDTQYFGPGTRLTVL.

The table lists this clonotype with a few counts. The chain recombines TRBV30 with TRBJ2-2; D unclear. Trimming removed 2 bases at V and 5 bases at J, with 9 bases between. CDR1 is GTSNPN and CDR2 is SVGIG in the germline V gene (reference sequence). The CDR3 extends over 13 amino acids. In DNA form, the CDR3 reads TGTGCCTGGAGTAGCTTAGGGACCGGGGAGCTGTTTTTT. It is translated as CAWSSLGTGELFF.

This clonotype was seen a single time. This sequence joins TRBV20-1 and TRBJ2-7, with 9 bases that match TRBD1. The V segment lost 4 bases and the J segment 2 bases; nucleotides outside the gene matches: 9. CDR1 and CDR2 (germline): DFQATT, SNEGSKA (reference sequence). CDR3 size: 15 residues. The CDR3 DNA reads TGCAGTGCTAAATATAATGGACAGGGGACCTACGAGCAGTACTTC. This codes for CSAKYNGQGTYEQYF.

At least ten counts were recorded for this clonotype. The chain couples TRBV28 to TRBJ2-7; D call uncertain. V gave up 5 bases and J gave up 1 base, with 9 bases separating them. The CDR3 runs to 13 residues. The germline gives CDR1 MDHEN, CDR2 SYDVKM. The CDR3 DNA reads TGTGCCAGCAGTCAGGTCCCTTCCTACGAGCAGTACTTC. Translated, it gives CASSQVPSYEQYF.

At least ten counts were recorded for this clonotype. The gene calls are TRBV5-8 and TRBJ1-1; D is undetermined. CDR3 length: 14 residues. Germline-derived CDR1 and CDR2 are SGHTS and YDEGEE. The V end lost 4 bases, the J end lost 7 bases, and 17 bases lay between the germline ends. The CDR3 sequence: CASSLFGGRNEAFF. CDR3 sequence (DNA): TGTGCCAGCAGCCTGTTCGGCGGGAGAAATGAAGCTTTCTTT.

For this clonotype: Lacking the conserved final phenylalanine or tryptophan, this CDR3 likely reflects a read error. The chain is built from TRBV25-1 and TRBJ2-7; TRBD2 matches 7 bases. The CDR3 is made up of 14 amino acids. V was clipped by 7 bases and J by 4 bases; unmatched bases: 10. Germline assignment: CDR1 MGHDK and CDR2 SYGVNS. CDR3: CASMDELASYEQYS. In DNA form, the CDR3 reads TGTGCCAGCATGGACGAACTAGCGAGTTACGAGCAGTACTCC.

To note about this clonotype: The conserved final phenylalanine or tryptophan is absent from the CDR3, which likely points to a read error. The DNA is omitted, as the CDR3 cannot be located on it reliably, and the CDR3 follows TCRdb's listing. This chain connects TRBV6-1 to TRBJ2-1; the DNA was not compared with TRBD2, the D call given in the table. Ends included, the CDR3 has 16 residues. Germline CDR1 and CDR2: MNHNS and SASEGT. Here the CDR3 reads CASPQASSGDYNEQLL.

This clonotype was found many times. This sequence joins TRBV4-1 and TRBJ1-1; no firm D call. V lost 1 base, J lost 5 bases, and 8 bases lay in between. Germline CDR1 reads MGHRA; CDR2 reads YSYEKL. The CDR3 has 13 residues. CDR3 bases: TGCGCCAGCAGCCAAGGGGGTAGAACTGAAGCTTTCTTT. Encoded protein: CASSQGGRTEAFF.

This clonotype turned up a few times. The J gene is TRBJ1-2, the V gene TRBV28; D not certain. Trimming took off 3 bases at V and 3 bases at J, with 14 bases between the two ends. Germline V lookup: CDR1 MDHEN, CDR2 SYDVKM. The CDR3 length is 15 residues. The CDR3 loop reads CASSFAHLRHYGYTF. In nucleotides, the CDR3 is TGTGCCAGCAGTTTCGCTCACCTGAGGCACTATGGCTACACCTTC.

The table lists this clonotype with a few counts. The chain employs TRBV27 and TRBJ2-7; 10 nucleotides agree with TRBD1. Per the germline V gene, CDR1 is MNHEY and CDR2 is SMNVEV (reference sequence). The CDR3 runs to 15 residues. J lost 5 bases, V lost 8 bases, and 12 bases had no gene match. The CDR3 DNA follows: TGTGCCAGCTCTCCCCTGGGACAGGGGAACCACGAGCAGTACTTC. As protein: CASSPLGQGNHEQYF.

Worth noting for this clonotype: A much larger clone sits a single nucleotide away, making a read error possible. This chain uses TRBV7-9 with TRBJ1-6; D not resolved. This CDR3 is 17 amino acids long. V lost 6 bases and J 4 bases, leaving 19 bases between the germline ends. The germline V gene has CDR1 SEHNR and CDR2 FQNEAQ (reference sequence). CDR3 DNA sequence: TGTGCCAGCAGTCCGGGGAGTTCTGGGGAATATAATTCACCCCTCCACTTT. Amino acids: CASSPGSSGEYNSPLHF.

Only a few counts were recorded for this clonotype. The rearrangement uses TRBV9 and TRBJ2-3, with TRBD1 as a possible D gene (6 bases). Trimming cost V 2 bases and J 1 base, with 8 bases left between them. There are 14 residues in the CDR3. Germline CDR1 SGDLS, CDR2 YYNGEE. Written as DNA, the CDR3 is TGTGCCAGCAGCGTCAACAGGGGCACAGATACGCAGTATTTT. Protein: CASSVNRGTDTQYF. The full variable domain, rest sourced from reference TRBV9 and TRBJ2-3, is DSGVTQTPKHLITATGQRVTLRCSPRSGDLSVYWYQQSLDQGLQFLIQYYNGEERAKGNILERFSAQQFPDLHSELNLSSLELGDSALYFCASSVNRGTDTQYFGPGTRLTVL.

The rearrangement uses TRBV15 and TRBJ1-6, with D uncertain. Deletions cut 3 bases from V and 9 bases from J, with 12 bases between. This CDR3 comprises 14 residues. CDR1 is LNHNV and CDR2 is YYDKDF in the germline V gene (reference sequence). CDR3 region: CATSRVSGGSPLHF. The CDR3 bases are TGTGCCACCAGCAGGGTATCGGGAGGTTCACCCCTCCACTTT.

The table lists this clonotype with a few counts. This could be a read error, since a much larger clone is one nucleotide away. V gene TRBV11-2 combines with J gene TRBJ2-5; the match to TRBD2 covers 7 bases. V shed 10 bases and J 4 bases; nucleotides not matched to a gene: 6. The CDR3 extends over 12 amino acids. Germline values: CDR1 SGHAT, CDR2 FQNNGV. The CDR3, as DNA: TGTGCCAACACCCCGGGGGGAGAGACCCAGTACTTC. This translates into CANTPGGETQYF.

The chain joins TRBV7-9 to TRBJ1-2; maybe TRBD1 (5 bases). The germline V and J ends were trimmed by 5 bases and 5 bases, with 15 bases remaining between them. This CDR3 comprises 14 residues. CDR1 and CDR2 from the germline V gene are SEHNR and FQNEAQ (reference sequence). This CDR3 is CASSLSAPGYGYTF. CDR3 DNA sequence: TGTGCCAGCAGCCTCTCTGCCCCAGGGTATGGCTACACCTTC.

The genes are TRBV29-1 and TRBJ2-3; TRBD2 might be the D (6 bases). CDR3 length: 14 residues. V lost 5 bases and J 0 bases, leaving 12 bases between the germline ends. The germline V gene has CDR1 SQVTM and CDR2 ANQGSEA. The CDR3 here is CSVCRAGSTDTQYF. In DNA form, the CDR3 reads TGCAGCGTTTGTCGCGCGGGGAGCACAGATACGCAGTATTTT.

The rearrangement links TRBV5-1 to TRBJ2-7, with a weak D call TRBD2 (6 bases). Trimming cost V 0 bases and J 0 bases, with 13 bases left between them. From germline, CDR1 is SGHRS and CDR2 YFSETQ. The CDR3 length is 16 residues. CDR3 DNA: TGCGCCAGCAGCTTGGGTCGGGGGATAGGCTCCTACGAGCAGTACTTC. Translation: CASSLGRGIGSYEQYF. Using reference TRBV5-1 and TRBJ2-7 for the parts outside the CDR3, the full variable domain is KAGVTQTPRYLIKTRGQQVTLSCSPISGHRSVSWYQQTPGQGLQFLFEYFSETQRNKGNFPGRFSGRQFSNSRSEMNVSTLELGDSALYLCASSLGRGIGSYEQYFGPGTRLTVT.

This clonotype showed up just a few times. This chain connects TRBV3-1 to TRBJ2-4, with TRBD1 matching over 7 bases. Losses at the gene ends were 6 bases for V and 8 bases for J; bases not matched to a gene: 13. The CDR3 length is 15 residues. Germline assignment: CDR1 LGHDT and CDR2 YNNKEL (reference sequence). CDR3 residues: CASSHTTGVGDIQYF. The DNA for the CDR3 is TGTGCCAGCAGTCATACTACAGGGGTAGGGGACATTCAGTACTTC.